A single sample gave rise to the 31 T cell receptor beta chains below, sequenced in a study of control samples from healthy donors and cancer patients. Sequenced by immunoSEQ multiplex PCR; TCRdb stores in-frame clones only, minus some. The sample contains around 180,000 clones, 70% to 90% of which appear only once. The material sequenced was blood. The receptor source for this set is a woman in her 30s in good health.

V is TRBV19 and J is TRBJ1-4; 7 positions agree with TRBD1. V shed 5 bases, J shed 4 bases, and the junction held 7 bases outside the gene matches. The germline V gene encodes CDR1 LNHDA and CDR2 SQIVND (reference sequence). The CDR3 totals 15 residues. CDR3 sequence (DNA): TGTGCCAGTAGTCCGAACAGGGGCTATAATGAAAAACTGTTTTTT. Translated: CASSPNRGYNEKLFF. Variable domain in full (rest from reference TRBV19 and TRBJ1-4): DGGITQSPKYLFRKEGQNVTLSCEQNLNHDAMYWYRQDPGQGLRLIYYSQIVNDFQKGDIAEGYSVSREKKESFPLTVTSAQKNPTAFYLCASSPNRGYNEKLFFGSGTQLSVL.

V gene TRBV18 combines with J gene TRBJ2-2; the D gene is possibly TRBD2 (6 bases). This CDR3 spans 15 amino acids. The germline gives CDR1 KGHSH, CDR2 LQKENI. The V end was cut by 10 bases, the J end by 4 bases, with 19 bases between. The CDR3 sequence: CATMYGRESTGELFF. Here the CDR3 DNA reads TGTGCCACCATGTACGGCCGGGAGAGCACCGGGGAGCTGTTTTTT.

This chain links TRBV5-1 with TRBJ1-3; D is unresolved. There are 14 residues in the CDR3. With 0 bases removed from V and 4 bases from J, the gap between germline ends came to 8 bases. Germline V gives CDR1 SGHRS, CDR2 YFSETQ. CDR3 sequence reads: CASSLEVIGNTIYF. In DNA form, the CDR3 reads TGCGCCAGCAGCTTGGAGGTTATCGGAAACACCATATATTTT. The full variable domain, its missing parts supplied by reference TRBV5-1 and TRBJ1-3, is KAGVTQTPRYLIKTRGQQVTLSCSPISGHRSVSWYQQTPGQGLQFLFEYFSETQRNKGNFPGRFSGRQFSNSRSEMNVSTLELGDSALYLCASSLEVIGNTIYFGEGSWLTVV.

The rearrangement links TRBV9 to TRBJ2-1, with 12 bases identical to TRBD2. Germline-derived CDR1 and CDR2 are SGDLS and YYNGEE. The length of the CDR3 is 16 residues. Trimming at V came to 4 bases and at J to 8 bases, leaving 10 bases not matched to a gene. The CDR3 sequence is CASSLDSSGRAHEQFF. CDR3 coding DNA: TGTGCCAGCAGCCTCGACTCTAGCGGGAGGGCCCATGAGCAGTTCTTC.

The chain carries TRBV2 and TRBJ2-1; D remains ambiguous. Between the trimmed V and J ends, which lost 5 bases and 5 bases, there was a span of 10 bases. The CDR3 loop spans 13 amino acids. Germline CDR1 reads SNHLY; CDR2 reads FYNNEI. The CDR3 is CASSLKLHNEQFF. CDR3 coding DNA: TGTGCCAGCAGTCTCAAGTTACACAATGAGCAGTTCTTC.

The rearrangement links TRBV6-1 to TRBJ1-5; 9 bases are a match to TRBD1. In germline, CDR1 is MNHNS, CDR2 SASEGT. CDR3 size: 16 residues. V lost 1 base to trimming and J lost 5 bases; unmatched junction nucleotides: 6. CDR3 sequence reads: CASSEDRGRWDQPQHF. The CDR3, as DNA: TGTGCCAGCAGTGAAGACAGGGGGCGTTGGGATCAGCCCCAGCATTTT.

The V gene is TRBV2, the J gene TRBJ2-2; D uncertain. V lost 8 bases to trimming and J lost 6 bases, with 4 bases between them. Germline CDR1 SNHLY, CDR2 FYNNEI. CDR3 length: 10 amino acids. The CDR3 here is CASLAGELFF. The CDR3 nucleotides read TGTGCCAGCCTAGCCGGGGAGCTGTTTTTT.

This sequence joins TRBV27 and TRBJ2-1, with no clear D. Germline V lookup: CDR1 MNHEY, CDR2 SMNVEV (reference sequence). CDR3 length equals 14 residues. V was pared by 5 bases and J by 0 bases, with 8 bases between. CDR3 nucleotide sequence: TGTGCCAGCAGTGATCCGAGCTCCTACAATGAGCAGTTCTTC. This encodes CASSDPSSYNEQFF.

The rearrangement links TRBV21-1 to TRBJ1-1. TRBV21-1 represents a pseudogene. This CDR3 is built from 14 residues. The CDR3 bases are TGTGCCAGCACGGGTCAGACCTTCGAGAGTGAAGCTTTCTTT. Its translation is CASTGQTFESEAFF.

The V gene is TRBV10-3, the J gene TRBJ1-6, with TRBD1 as a possible D gene (5 bases). Germline values: CDR1 ENHRY, CDR2 SYGVKD. This CDR3 is built from 13 residues. The ends were cut back, 6 bases at V and 8 bases at J, with 11 bases in the middle. The DNA for the CDR3 is TGTGCCATCAGCGACAGCAGAGATTCACCCCTCCACTTT. The encoded protein is CAISDSRDSPLHF.

The V gene is TRBV19, the J gene TRBJ2-6; D not resolved. Looked up from germline, CDR1 is LNHDA and CDR2 is SQIVND (reference sequence). The CDR3 extends over 15 amino acids. The germline V and J ends were trimmed by 3 bases and 0 bases, with 6 bases remaining between them. CDR3 region: CASSMRNSGANVLTF. The CDR3 nucleotides read TGTGCCAGTAGTATGAGAAACTCTGGGGCCAACGTCCTGACTTTC.

The chain combines TRBV5-1 with TRBJ1-1; D is unclear. The germline V gene encodes CDR1 SGHRS and CDR2 YFSETQ. V lost 3 bases and J lost 0, with 9 bases in between. The CDR3 is 14 residues long. CDR3 in amino acids: CASSYDLLNTEAFF. In DNA form, the CDR3 reads TGCGCCAGCAGCTATGACCTTCTGAACACTGAAGCTTTCTTT.

CDR3 nucleotides: TGTGCCATCAGGTTAGCGGAAGAGCAGTTCTTC. Its translation: CAIRLAEEQFF. This chain uses TRBV10-3 with TRBJ2-1; possible D gene TRBD2, 6 bases. The CDR3 loop spans 11 amino acids. CDR1 is ENHRY and CDR2 is SYGVKD in the germline V gene. Trimming stripped 6 bases from V and 10 bases from J, with 10 bases between.

The rearrangement links TRBV19 to TRBJ1-1; D is unresolved. This CDR3 contains 13 residues. V lost 5 bases to trimming and J lost 3 bases, with 10 bases between them. The V gene's germline CDR1 is LNHDA and CDR2 SQIVND (reference sequence). The CDR3: CASSVWGDTEAFF. CDR3 nucleotide sequence: TGTGCCAGTAGTGTGTGGGGAGACACTGAAGCTTTCTTT.

The chain links TRBV7-9 to TRBJ1-5; D may be TRBD1 (5 bases). The length of the CDR3 is 14 residues. Trimming took 4 bases from V and 3 from J, leaving 10 bases between them. CDR1 is SEHNR and CDR2 is FQNEAQ in the germline V gene (reference sequence). The CDR3 protein is CASSSRDVNQPQHF. As DNA, the CDR3 is TGTGCCAGCAGCTCCAGGGACGTCAATCAGCCCCAGCATTTT.

The chain carries TRBV5-1 and TRBJ1-3, with unresolved D. Germline CDR1 reads SGHRS; CDR2 reads YFSETQ. The length of the CDR3 is 16 residues. Trimming shortened V by 5 bases and J by 0 bases, and 15 bases separated the two germline ends. CDR3 sequence reads: CASRQNTGDSGNTIYF. In DNA, the CDR3 is TGCGCCAGCAGACAAAACACTGGCGACTCTGGAAACACCATATATTTT.

This clone was observed a single time. The chain joins TRBV3-1 (or the pseudogene TRBV3-2) to TRBJ2-7, with D perhaps matching TRBD2 (6 bases). V lost 4 bases to trimming and J lost 3 bases, with 10 bases between them. Germline values: CDR1 LGHDT, CDR2 YNNKEL (reference sequence). The length of the CDR3 is 13 residues. The CDR3 region has the DNA TGTGCCAGCAGCCGCGGGGCCGGCTACGAGCAGTACGTC. Amino acids: CASSRGAGYEQYV.

The V and J genes are TRBV3-1 (or the pseudogene TRBV3-2) and TRBJ2-1, with D uncertain. V lost 0 bases to trimming and J lost 8 bases, with 14 bases between them. Germline CDR1 is LGHDT and CDR2 is YNNKEL (reference sequence). The CDR3 is 15 amino acids. The CDR3 spells CASSQEKRVFYEQFF. DNA for the CDR3: TGTGCCAGCAGCCAAGAGAAAAGGGTTTTCTATGAGCAGTTCTTC.

The V gene is TRBV16, the J gene TRBJ1-1, with D possibly TRBD1 on 5 matching bases. Germline values: CDR1 KGHSY, CDR2 FQNENV. The V gene lost 6 bases and the J gene lost 0 bases, with 17 bases spanning the gap. This CDR3 has 16 residues. The CDR3 sequence is CASSPDSLSMNTEAFF. The CDR3 DNA reads TGTGCCAGCAGTCCCGACAGTCTCTCCATGAACACTGAAGCTTTCTTT.

This chain connects TRBV10-3 to TRBJ2-7; D is perhaps TRBD1 (6 bases). This CDR3 spans 13 amino acids. Looked up from germline, CDR1 is ENHRY and CDR2 is SYGVKD. Trimming left V 6 bases short and J 7 bases short, with 16 bases between. This chain's CDR3 is CAISAEGGREQYF. CDR3 in DNA: TGTGCCATCAGCGCCGAAGGGGGACGGGAGCAGTACTTC.

The V gene is TRBV5-4, the J gene TRBJ1-3; D is unresolved. V was trimmed by 3 bases and J by 0 bases, leaving 13 bases between them. CDR1 is SGHNT and CDR2 is YYREEE in the germline V gene (reference sequence). The CDR3 is made up of 16 amino acids. The CDR3 DNA sequence: TGTGCCAGCAGCTCGGGTCGAAGGGACTCTGGAAACACCATATATTTT. Its translation: CASSSGRRDSGNTIYF.

V is TRBV20-1 and J is TRBJ1-2; weak D call: TRBD1 (5 bases). This CDR3 region has 12 residues. V was pared by 3 bases and J by 4 bases, with 9 bases between. CDR1 is DFQATT and CDR2 is SNEGSKA in the germline V gene (reference sequence). The CDR3 DNA reads TGCAGTGCTAGTACCGGGGCCTATGGCTACACCTTC. Translation: CSASTGAYGYTF.

V gene TRBV23-1 combines with J gene TRBJ2-3; no clear D gene. TRBV23-1 is placed among ORFs of uncertain function. This CDR3 region has 18 residues. The germline V and J ends were trimmed by 2 bases and 0 bases, with 18 bases remaining between them. CDR3 nucleotides: TGCGCCAGCAGTCAACCATCCCGTTGGGGTACTAGCACAGATACGCAGTATTTT. Protein: CASSQPSRWGTSTDTQYF.

The chain couples TRBV10-3 to TRBJ1-1; TRBD1 is a possible D gene (5 bases). Per germline, CDR1 ENHRY and CDR2 SYGVKD. V was pared by 0 bases and J by 9 bases, with 14 bases between. The CDR3 runs 14 residues. Here the CDR3 DNA reads TGTGCCATCAGTGAGTCCGGGGCGGGAGGGAAAGCTTTCTTT. Translating it yields CAISESGAGGKAFF.

The V call is TRBV24-1, the J call TRBJ2-3; D assignment may be TRBD1 or TRBD2 (6 bases each). Germline values: CDR1 KGHDR, CDR2 SFDVKD. The CDR3 is 19 amino acids. V shed 0 bases and J shed 2 bases, with 20 bases lying between them. The CDR3 DNA reads TGTGCCACCAGTGATTTGCCGGGCATAGGGGGGCGACACACAGATACGCAGTATTTT. Its protein is CATSDLPGIGGRHTDTQYF.

The gene calls are TRBV11-2 and TRBJ2-3, with D tentatively TRBD1 (5 bases). Looked up from germline, CDR1 is SGHAT and CDR2 is FQNNGV. V was cut by 0 bases and J by 1 base, with 8 bases left in between. The CDR3 is 15 residues long. The CDR3 sequence: CASSLEVRGTDTQYF. The CDR3 nucleotides read TGTGCCAGCAGCTTAGAGGTCAGGGGCACAGATACGCAGTATTTT.

The chain recombines TRBV9 with TRBJ2-2, with 8 bases fitting TRBD2. Trimming removed 6 bases from V and 4 bases from J; junction bases left unmatched: 8. The CDR3 totals 15 residues. Germline CDR1 is SGDLS and CDR2 is YYNGEE. CDR3 in DNA: TGTGCCAGCAACCTCGGGGGGGGAGGCACCGGGGAGCTGTTTTTT. Translating it yields CASNLGGGGTGELFF. Full variable domain (rest looked up from reference TRBV9 and TRBJ2-2): DSGVTQTPKHLITATGQRVTLRCSPRSGDLSVYWYQQSLDQGLQFLIQYYNGEERAKGNILERFSAQQFPDLHSELNLSSLELGDSALYFCASNLGGGGTGELFFGEGSRLTVL.

V is TRBV28 and J is TRBJ2-7, with D possibly being TRBD1 (5 bases). This CDR3 spans 15 amino acids. V was trimmed by 5 bases and J by 2 bases, leaving 16 bases between them. CDR1 MDHEN and CDR2 SYDVKM come from the germline V gene. In nucleotides, the CDR3 is TGTGCCAGCAGTCCATCAGGGTTATTGGCCTACGAGCAGTACTTC. This codes for CASSPSGLLAYEQYF.

The chain carries TRBV5-4 and TRBJ2-3; D not resolved. Per germline, CDR1 SGHNT and CDR2 YYREEE (reference sequence). This CDR3 has 13 residues. V was shortened by 3 bases and J by 5 bases, with 10 bases between the two germline ends. CDR3 coding DNA: TGTGCCAGCAGCTGGACGTACCAAGATACGCAGTATTTT. Translation gives CASSWTYQDTQYF.

The CDR3 coding sequence is TGTGCCAGCAGCCAAGGGACAGGGTTTTACGAGCAGTACTTC. Protein sequence: CASSQGTGFYEQYF. The chain joins TRBV11-2 to TRBJ2-7, with 9 bases aligning to TRBD1. CDR1 is SGHAT and CDR2 is FQNNGV in the germline V gene. The CDR3 is made up of 14 amino acids. The V gene end was trimmed by 5 bases and the J gene end by 4 bases; junction bases not matched to a gene: 6.

The chain uses TRBV2 and TRBJ2-1, with D perhaps matching TRBD1 (6 bases). The ends were cut back, 7 bases at V and 0 bases at J, with 10 bases in the middle. The CDR3 covers 14 residues. In germline, CDR1 is SNHLY, CDR2 FYNNEI. The CDR3 loop reads CASNQGISYNEQFF. CDR3 coding DNA: TGTGCCAGCAACCAGGGGATCTCCTACAATGAGCAGTTCTTC.